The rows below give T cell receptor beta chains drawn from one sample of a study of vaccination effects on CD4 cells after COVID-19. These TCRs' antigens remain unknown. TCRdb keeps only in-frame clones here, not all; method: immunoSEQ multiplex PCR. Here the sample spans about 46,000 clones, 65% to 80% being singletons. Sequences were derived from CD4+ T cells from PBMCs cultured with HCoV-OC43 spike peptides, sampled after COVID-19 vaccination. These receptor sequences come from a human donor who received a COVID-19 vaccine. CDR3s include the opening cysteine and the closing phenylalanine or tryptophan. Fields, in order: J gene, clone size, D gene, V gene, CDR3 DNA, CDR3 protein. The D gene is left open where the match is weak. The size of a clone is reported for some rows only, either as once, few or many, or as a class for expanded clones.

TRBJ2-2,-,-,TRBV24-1,TGTGCCACCAGTGACTACGAAATAAATGAGCTGTTTTTT,CATSDYEINELFF
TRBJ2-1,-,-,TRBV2,TGTGCCAGCAGAGAAGACCCCAATCTTTACAATGAGCAGTTCTTC,CASREDPNLYNEQFF
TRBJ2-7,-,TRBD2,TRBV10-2,TGCGCCAGCAAGACTAGCGGGATGGTATTTAACGAGCAGTACTTC,CASKTSGMVFNEQYF
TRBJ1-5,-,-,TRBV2,TGTGCCAGCTCTGGACCCGAAAATCAGCCCCAGCATTTT,CASSGPENQPQHF
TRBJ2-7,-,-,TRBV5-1,TGCGCCAGCAGACCAACTAGAGGCGAGCAGTACTTC,CASRPTRGEQYF
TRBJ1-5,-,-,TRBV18,TGTGCCAGCTCACCACCGGGAGATCAGCCCCAGCATTTT,CASSPPGDQPQHF
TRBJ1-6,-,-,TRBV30,TGTGCCTGGAATAAACAACAGGGAACGGAACTAAATTCACCCCTCCACTTT,CAWNKQQGTELNSPLHF
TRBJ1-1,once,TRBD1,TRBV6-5,TGTGCCAGCAGTCGGGACAGCCTATTTGAAGCTTTCTTT,CASSRDSLFEAFF
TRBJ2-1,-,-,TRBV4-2,TGTGCCAGCAGTGGTAGCACGTACAATGAGCAGTTCTTC,CASSGSTYNEQFF
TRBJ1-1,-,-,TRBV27,TGTGCCAGCAGTTGGGGGGGCACCTACATGAACACTGAAGCTTTCTTT,CASSWGGTYMNTEAFF
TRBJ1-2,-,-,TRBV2,TGTGCCAGCAGTGACTCGTTTCCAAGGCCTATTTATGGCTACACCTTC,CASSDSFPRPIYGYTF
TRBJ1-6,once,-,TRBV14,TGTGCCAGCAGCCAAGATGGAGGGCTTAATTCACCCCTCCACTTT,CASSQDGGLNSPLHF
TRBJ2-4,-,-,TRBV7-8,TGTGCCAGCAGCGTTAGCGCCCTGGGACGGCCCAAAAACATTCAGTACTTC,CASSVSALGRPKNIQYF
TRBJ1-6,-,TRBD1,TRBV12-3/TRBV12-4,TGTGCCAGCAGTTCAGGGGGCGGATCACCCCTCCACTTT,CASSSGGGSPLHF
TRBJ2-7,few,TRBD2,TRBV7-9,TGTGCCAGCAGTAGTGAGTGGCGGGAGTCGGGCGAGCAGTACTTC,CASSSEWRESGEQYF
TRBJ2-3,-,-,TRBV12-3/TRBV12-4,TGTGCCAGCAGTTTAGGATGGGCAGATACGCAGTATTTT,CASSLGWADTQYF
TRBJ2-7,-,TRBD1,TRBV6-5,TGTGCCAGCAGTCGAACCAACGACAGGGACTACGAGCAGTACTTC,CASSRTNDRDYEQYF
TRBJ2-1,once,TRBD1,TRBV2,TGTGCCAGCAGTGAGACAGGGACAGGGGTCGTAAATGAGCAGTTCTTC,CASSETGTGVVNEQFF
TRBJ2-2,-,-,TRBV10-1,TGCGCCAGCAGTGATTGGGGAATCGGGGAGCTGTTTTTT,CASSDWGIGELFF
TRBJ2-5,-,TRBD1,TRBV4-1,TGCGCCAGCAGCCAAGGACAGGGGGGGTCCCAGTACTTC,CASSQGQGGSQYF
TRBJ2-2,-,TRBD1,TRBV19,TGTGCCAGTAGTGTCGGACAGGTCACCGGGGAGCTGTTTTTT,CASSVGQVTGELFF
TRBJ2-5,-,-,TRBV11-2,TGTGCCAGCAGCTTAGATACAGGGCAAGAGACCCAGTACTTC,CASSLDTGQETQYF
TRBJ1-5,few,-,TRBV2,TGTGCCAGCAGTCAAGGGGCAGGTCAGCCCCAGCATTTT,CASSQGAGQPQHF
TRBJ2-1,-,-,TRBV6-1,TGTGCCAGCAGTGAAATAGGCCTAGGTGAGCAGTTCTTC,CASSEIGLGEQFF
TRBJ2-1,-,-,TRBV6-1,TGTGCCAGCAGTGAGGGGCAAGGGGGAGGATACAATGAGCAGTTCTTC,CASSEGQGGGYNEQFF
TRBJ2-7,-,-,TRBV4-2,TGTGCCAGCAGCCAAGAGTCGAGCGGGTCTTCCTACGAGCAGTACTTC,CASSQESSGSSYEQYF
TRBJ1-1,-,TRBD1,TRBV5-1,TGCGCCAGCAGCACAGGGACAGCAGTTGAAGCTTTCTTT,CASSTGTAVEAFF
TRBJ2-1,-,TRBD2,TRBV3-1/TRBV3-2,TGTGCCAGCAGCCCCGGACTAGTAGGCAATGAGCAGTTCTTC,CASSPGLVGNEQFF
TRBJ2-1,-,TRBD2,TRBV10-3,TGTGCCATCGATCGTGGGGCTAGCGGAGCCAATGAGCAGTTCTTC,CAIDRGASGANEQFF
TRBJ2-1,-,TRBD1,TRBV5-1,TGCGCCAGCAGCGTAGACAGGGCACGCTCCTACAATGAGCAGTTCTTC,CASSVDRARSYNEQFF
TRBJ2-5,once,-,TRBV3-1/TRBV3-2,TGTGCCAGCAGCCAAGGGTTGGGAGAGACCCAGTACTTC,CASSQGLGETQYF
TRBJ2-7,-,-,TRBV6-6,TGTGCCAGCAGTGGCAGGGTCGGGGCGTACGAGCAGTACTTC,CASSGRVGAYEQYF
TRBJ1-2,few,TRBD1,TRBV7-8,TGTGCCAGCAGCTTTACCCTCGGCGGGCAGGGGGCATCCTATGGCTACACCTTC,CASSFTLGGQGASYGYTF
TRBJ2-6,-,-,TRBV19,TGTGCCAGTAGTTCTCCCTCCCGCGCCGGGGCCAACGTCCTGACTTTC,CASSSPSRAGANVLTF
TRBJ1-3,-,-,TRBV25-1,TGTGCCAGCAGGCCCTCCGCGGGATCCGGAAACACCATATATTTT,CASRPSAGSGNTIYF
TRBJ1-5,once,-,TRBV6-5,TGTGCCAGCAGTTGGCGATTAGGCAATCAGCCCCAGCATTTT,CASSWRLGNQPQHF
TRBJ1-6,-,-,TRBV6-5,TGTGCCAGCAGTTACCGGGGGGCAGGTAATTCACCCCTCCACTTT,CASSYRGAGNSPLHF
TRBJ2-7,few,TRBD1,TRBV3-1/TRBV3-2,TGTGCCAGCAGCTTTTCACCGGGACAGCCACAGTACTTC,CASSFSPGQPQYF
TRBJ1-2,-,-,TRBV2,TGTGCCAGCATTGGGGTCAGGGATAACTATGGCTACACCTTC,CASIGVRDNYGYTF
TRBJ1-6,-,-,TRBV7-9,TGTGCCAGCAGCCCACGGGGCTTACAGGGATTGAGTTCACCCCTCCACTTT,CASSPRGLQGLSSPLHF
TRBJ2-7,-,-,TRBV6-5,TGTGCCAGCAGAAAAGGGACTGTTGAGACCTACGAGCAGTACTTC,CASRKGTVETYEQYF
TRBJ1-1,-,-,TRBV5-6,TGTGCCAGCAGCCCAAGGGGGGGCCCCAGGACTGAAGCTTTCTTT,CASSPRGGPRTEAFF
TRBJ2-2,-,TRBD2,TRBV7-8,TGTGCCAGCAGCTTACGGAGAGCGGGAACCGGGGAGCTGTTTTTT,CASSLRRAGTGELFF
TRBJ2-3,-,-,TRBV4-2,TGTGCCAGCAGCCCCCTGGGAACGGGGGAGTACACAGATACGCAGTATTTT,CASSPLGTGEYTDTQYF
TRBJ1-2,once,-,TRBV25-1,TGTGCCAGCAGTGACCCAGAGGGCGTTGGTGGCTACACCTTC,CASSDPEGVGGYTF
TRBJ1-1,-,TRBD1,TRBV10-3,TGTGCCATCAGTGAGACAGGGGCTAGTTCGGCTTTCTTT,CAISETGASSAFF
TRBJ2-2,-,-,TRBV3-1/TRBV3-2,TGTGCCAGCAGCCAATTGGACTTCGGGCTAGCTCACACCGGGGAGCTGTTTTTT,CASSQLDFGLAHTGELFF
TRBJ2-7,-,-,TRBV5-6,TGTGCCAGCAGCTCCGGGGAGTTGCAGTACTTC,CASSSGELQYF
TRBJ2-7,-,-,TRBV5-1,TGCGCCAGCCATATTAACAGGGGGGGGGCCTACGAGCAGTACTTC,CASHINRGGAYEQYF
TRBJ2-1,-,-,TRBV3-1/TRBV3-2,TGTGCCAGCAGCCAAGTTACGGGACCACCAACCAGCTCCTACAATGAGCAGTTCTTC,CASSQVTGPPTSSYNEQFF
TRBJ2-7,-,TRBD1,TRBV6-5,TGTGCCAGCAGTCGGGACAGAAGCTCCTACGAGCAGTACTTC,CASSRDRSSYEQYF
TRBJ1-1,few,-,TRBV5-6,TGTGCCAGCAGCTTGGCATGGGGAACTGAAGCTTTCTTT,CASSLAWGTEAFF
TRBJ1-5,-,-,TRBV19,TGTGCCAGTAGTCTGACAACCTTGGGCAATCAGCCCCAGCATTTT,CASSLTTLGNQPQHF
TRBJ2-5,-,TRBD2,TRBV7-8,TGTGCCAGCAGCTTTTTAGGGCTCCGGGGGGGAGCTTGGCAAGAGACCCAGTACTTC,CASSFLGLRGGAWQETQYF
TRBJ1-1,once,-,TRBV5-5,TGTGCCAGCGGTTTGGGGTGGGAGGCTTTCTTT,CASGLGWEAFF
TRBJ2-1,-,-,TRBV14,TGTGCCAGCAGCTCCAACAGGGATGGGAATGAGCAGTTCTTC,CASSSNRDGNEQFF